The 17 T cell receptor beta chains in this list originate from one sample, sequenced in a study of technical replicates of blood from a few donors (TCRdb year 2017). The method behind the library was the immunoSEQ multiplex PCR assay. TCRdb mirrors the immuneACCESS table, restricted to in-frame sequences. Some clones are absent from its copies; in checked studies, under half trace to an unresolved V gene, and the reason for the others is unknown. The sample table shows approximately 84,000 clones, and about 98% are seen once. Together, the top ten hold roughly 0.15% of the sample. Sequences were obtained from T cells isolated from PBMCs. All receptors derive from a human donor in good health.

The V call is TRBV6-5, the J call TRBJ2-7, with D perhaps matching TRBD2 (6 bases). V was shortened by 3 bases and J by 2 bases, with 11 bases between the two germline ends. The length of the CDR3 is 14 residues. Germline CDR1 and CDR2: MNHEY and SVGAGI. CDR3 DNA sequence: TGTGCCAGCAGTTATCAAAGACTAGCCTACGAGCAGTACTTC. It encodes CASSYQRLAYEQYF.

This clone was found once. The chain links TRBV27 to TRBJ1-5; 7 bases match TRBD1. The junction had 12 bases not matched to a gene; V was cut back by 3 bases and J by 4 bases. Germline loops: CDR1 MNHEY, CDR2 SMNVEV (reference sequence). The CDR3 has 17 amino acids. Here the CDR3 reads CASSLFWGQPANQPQHF. In DNA form, the CDR3 reads TGTGCCAGCAGTTTGTTCTGGGGACAGCCAGCGAATCAGCCCCAGCATTTT.

The rearrangement uses TRBV18 and TRBJ2-3, with 9 bases matching TRBD2. The CDR3 runs to 18 residues. CDR1 KGHSH and CDR2 LQKENI come from the germline V gene. The ends lost 3 bases at V and 6 bases at J; junction bases unmatched: 16. The CDR3 DNA is TGTGCCAGCTCACCGGGTATAGGCGGGAGGGCCGTATCGGATACGCAGTATTTT. Its protein product is CASSPGIGGRAVSDTQYF.

This chain connects TRBV11-2 to TRBJ2-1, with 9 bases matching TRBD2. V was pared by 5 bases and J by 10 bases, with 12 bases of the junction left unmatched. This CDR3 has 15 amino acids. The germline V gene has CDR1 SGHAT and CDR2 FQNNGV. The CDR3 region is CASSPRGLAVYEQFF. CDR3 in DNA: TGTGCCAGCAGCCCCAGGGGACTAGCTGTCTACGAGCAGTTCTTC.

V is TRBV7-7 and J is TRBJ2-7; D is uncertain. Trimming stripped 5 bases from V and 3 bases from J, with 17 bases between. Per the germline V gene, CDR1 is SSHAT and CDR2 is FNYEAQ (reference sequence). The CDR3 contains 15 residues. For the CDR3, the DNA is TGTGCCAGCAGCACCTTGGAGCGAAGTTTCTACGAGCAGTACTTC. Translating gives CASSTLERSFYEQYF.

This clone is a singleton in its sample. The chain carries TRBV5-1 and TRBJ1-1; 11 bases are a match to TRBD1. The CDR3 covers 16 residues. V shed 1 base, J shed 3 bases, and the junction held 5 bases outside the gene matches. Germline V gene sequence: CDR1 SGHRS, CDR2 YFSETQ. The CDR3 coding sequence is TGCGCCAGCAGCTTGATGCGGACAGGGGGCTACACTGAAGCTTTCTTT. Translating gives CASSLMRTGGYTEAFF. The variable domain in full, with the rest retrieved from reference TRBV5-1 and TRBJ1-1, is KAGVTQTPRYLIKTRGQQVTLSCSPISGHRSVSWYQQTPGQGLQFLFEYFSETQRNKGNFPGRFSGRQFSNSRSEMNVSTLELGDSALYLCASSLMRTGGYTEAFFGQGTRLTVV.

The chain carries TRBV6-5 and TRBJ2-1; perhaps TRBD1 as D (6 bases). V dropped 6 bases and J dropped 9 bases, with 15 bases sitting between them. This CDR3 is built from 13 residues. Germline V gene sequence: CDR1 MNHEY, CDR2 SVGAGI. CDR3 bases: TGTGCCAGCAGCCGCACAGGGCACGGTGAGCAGTTCTTC. It encodes CASSRTGHGEQFF.

The chain couples TRBV18 to TRBJ2-7; TRBD2 is a possible D gene (6 bases). Germline loops: CDR1 KGHSH, CDR2 LQKENI. V shed 0 bases and J shed 3 bases, with 9 bases lying between them. The CDR3 has 14 residues. In DNA form, the CDR3 reads TGTGCCAGCTCACCACCTAGCGGTGACTACGAGCAGTACTTC. Translation gives CASSPPSGDYEQYF. The entire variable domain, with the rest obtained from reference TRBV18 and TRBJ2-7, is as follows: NAGVMQNPRHLVRRRGQEARLRCSPMKGHSHVYWYRQLPEEGLKFMVYLQKENIIDESGMPKERFSAEFPKEGPSILRIQQVVRGDSAAYFCASSPPSGDYEQYFGPGTRLTVT.

This chain joins TRBV19 and TRBJ1-4; tentatively, D is TRBD1 (5 bases). CDR3 length: 15 amino acids. V was pared by 0 bases and J by 8 bases, with 13 bases between. CDR1 is LNHDA, CDR2 SQIVND, per germline (reference sequence). Here the CDR3 reads CASSIDRGSDEKLFF. The CDR3 DNA is TGTGCCAGTAGTATAGATCGGGGGTCAGACGAAAAACTGTTTTTT. Drawing the rest from reference TRBV19 and TRBJ1-4, the complete variable domain is DGGITQSPKYLFRKEGQNVTLSCEQNLNHDAMYWYRQDPGQGLRLIYYSQIVNDFQKGDIAEGYSVSREKKESFPLTVTSAQKNPTAFYLCASSIDRGSDEKLFFGSGTQLSVL.

The V gene is TRBV6-5, the J gene TRBJ2-3; no clear D. Between the trimmed V and J ends, which lost 5 bases and 2 bases, there was a span of 5 bases. This CDR3 is built from 12 residues. CDR1 MNHEY and CDR2 SVGAGI come from the germline V gene. The CDR3 protein is CASSPPTDTQYF. CDR3 DNA sequence: TGTGCCAGCAGTCCTCCCACAGATACGCAGTATTTT.

The V gene is TRBV2, the J gene TRBJ2-5; D is perhaps TRBD1 (6 bases). Matching the DNA end better, TRBJ2-7 makes the J call doubtful. Germline V gene data show CDR1 as SNHLY and CDR2 as FYNNEI. The CDR3 consists of 13 residues. This chain's CDR3 is CASSTTGYYEQYF. The CDR3 nucleotides are TGTGCCAGCAGTACTACAGGGTACTACGAGCAGTACTTC.

The chain is built from TRBV29-1 and TRBJ2-2; weak D call: TRBD2 (5 bases). V lost 4 bases and J lost 0, with 21 bases in between. The CDR3 contains 18 residues. CDR1 is SQVTM and CDR2 is ANQGSEA in the germline V gene. In nucleotides, the CDR3 is TGCAGCGTTGCCAAGACACTGGGGAGCCAGCCGAACACCGGGGAGCTGTTTTTT. Amino acids: CSVAKTLGSQPNTGELFF.

This chain joins TRBV9 and TRBJ2-2, with D tentatively TRBD1 (6 bases). Trimming took off 4 bases at V and 2 bases at J, with 12 bases between the two ends. From germline, CDR1 is SGDLS and CDR2 YYNGEE. The CDR3 spans 15 residues. Here the CDR3 reads CASSTQDRNTGELFF. DNA of the CDR3: TGTGCCAGCAGCACTCAGGACAGAAACACCGGGGAGCTGTTTTTT.

As to this clone: Other DNA sequences within the sample encode an identical CDR3. The rearrangement uses TRBV28 and TRBJ1-5, with D perhaps matching TRBD1 (6 bases). V was cut by 2 bases and J by 4 bases, with 9 bases left in between. The CDR3 spans 14 residues. Germline V lookup: CDR1 MDHEN, CDR2 SYDVKM. The CDR3 DNA follows: TGTGCCAGCAGTTTAGGTCAGGGGAATCAGCCCCAGCATTTT. This codes for CASSLGQGNQPQHF.

The chain carries TRBV6-1 and TRBJ2-3, with D perhaps matching TRBD2 (6 bases). V was clipped by 0 bases and J by 0 bases, with 13 bases between them. This CDR3 is built from 17 residues. CDR1 is MNHNS, CDR2 SASEGT, per germline. The CDR3 nucleotides read TGTGCCAGCAGTGAAGCGCCATGGGGGACTAGCACAGATACGCAGTATTTT. Its translation: CASSEAPWGTSTDTQYF.

This chain joins TRBV19 and TRBJ2-3; 9 positions match TRBD1. Germline CDR1 LNHDA, CDR2 SQIVND (reference sequence). Unmatched junction bases numbered 4, after V lost 9 bases and J lost 0 bases. The CDR3 runs to 14 residues. Here the CDR3 DNA reads TGTGCCAGCGCGGACAGGGGAAGCACAGATACGCAGTATTTT. Its protein is CASADRGSTDTQYF.

In this sample, this clone turned up a few times. The chain couples TRBV27 to TRBJ2-3; TRBD2 aligns across 9 bases. With V trimmed by 5 bases and J by 4 bases, 4 bases remained unmatched. Germline V gene sequence: CDR1 MNHEY, CDR2 SMNVEV (reference sequence). This CDR3 region has 14 residues. For the CDR3, the DNA is TGTGCCAGCAGTAGGGTAGCGGGGGCAGATACGCAGTATTTT. Translation: CASSRVAGADTQYF.